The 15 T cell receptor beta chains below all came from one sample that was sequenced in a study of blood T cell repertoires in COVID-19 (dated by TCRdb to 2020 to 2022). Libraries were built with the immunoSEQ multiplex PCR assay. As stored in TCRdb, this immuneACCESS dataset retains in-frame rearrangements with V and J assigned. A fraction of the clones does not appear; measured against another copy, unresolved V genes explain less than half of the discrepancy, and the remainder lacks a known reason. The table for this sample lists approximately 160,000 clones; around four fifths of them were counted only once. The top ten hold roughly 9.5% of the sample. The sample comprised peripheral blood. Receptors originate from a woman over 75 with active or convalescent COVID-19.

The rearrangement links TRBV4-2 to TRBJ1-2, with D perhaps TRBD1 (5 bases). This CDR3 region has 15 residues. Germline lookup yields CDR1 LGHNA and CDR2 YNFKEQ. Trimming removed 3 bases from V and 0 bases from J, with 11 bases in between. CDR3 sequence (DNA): TGTGCCAGCAGCCAGGGGCTGGGATCTAACTATGGCTACACCTTC. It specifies CASSQGLGSNYGYTF.

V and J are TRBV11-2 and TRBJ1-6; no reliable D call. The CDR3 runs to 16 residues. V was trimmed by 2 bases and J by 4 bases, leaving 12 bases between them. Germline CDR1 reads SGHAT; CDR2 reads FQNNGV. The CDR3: CASSLTSVGYNSPLHF. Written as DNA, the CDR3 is TGTGCCAGCAGCTTAACTAGCGTGGGGTATAATTCACCCCTCCACTTT.

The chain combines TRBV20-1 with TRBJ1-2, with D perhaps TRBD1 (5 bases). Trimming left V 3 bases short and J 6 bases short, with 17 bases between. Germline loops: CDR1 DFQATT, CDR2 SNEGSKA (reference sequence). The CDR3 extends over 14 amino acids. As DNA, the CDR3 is TGCAGTGCTAGTACCGGGGACTCATCAAATGGCTACACCTTC. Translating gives CSASTGDSSNGYTF.

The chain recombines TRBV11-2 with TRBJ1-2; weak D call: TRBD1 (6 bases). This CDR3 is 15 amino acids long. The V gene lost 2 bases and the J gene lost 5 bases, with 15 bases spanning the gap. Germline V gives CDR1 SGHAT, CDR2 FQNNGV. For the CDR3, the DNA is TGTGCCAGCAGCTTAAGGGGAGGGGGAATGTATGGCTACACCTTC. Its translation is CASSLRGGGMYGYTF.

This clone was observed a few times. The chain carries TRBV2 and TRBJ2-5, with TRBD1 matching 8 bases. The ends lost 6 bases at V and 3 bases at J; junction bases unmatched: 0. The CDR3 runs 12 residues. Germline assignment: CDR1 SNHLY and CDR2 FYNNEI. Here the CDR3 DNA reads TGTGCCAGCAGGGGACAGGAAGAGACCCAGTACTTC. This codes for CASRGQEETQYF. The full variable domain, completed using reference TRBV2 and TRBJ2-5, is EPEVTQTPSHQVTQMGQEVILRCVPISNHLYFYWYRQILGQKVEFLVSFYNNEISEKSEIFDDQFSVERPDGSNFTLKIRSTKLEDSAMYFCASRGQEETQYFGPGTRLLVL.

CDR3: CASSLASDYYEQYF. The CDR3 coding sequence is TGCGCCAGCAGCTTGGCCTCAGACTACTACGAGCAGTACTTC. The chain uses TRBV5-1 and TRBJ2-7; tentative D call: TRBD2 (5 bases). V dropped 0 bases and J dropped 3 bases, with 10 bases sitting between them. This CDR3 is 14 amino acids long. The germline gives CDR1 SGHRS, CDR2 YFSETQ.

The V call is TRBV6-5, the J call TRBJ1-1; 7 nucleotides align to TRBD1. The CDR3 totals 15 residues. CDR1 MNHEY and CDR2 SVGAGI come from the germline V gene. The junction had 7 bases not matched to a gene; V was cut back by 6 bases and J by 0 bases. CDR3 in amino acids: CASRITGTVNTEAFF. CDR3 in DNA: TGTGCCAGCAGGATCACCGGGACAGTGAACACTGAAGCTTTCTTT.

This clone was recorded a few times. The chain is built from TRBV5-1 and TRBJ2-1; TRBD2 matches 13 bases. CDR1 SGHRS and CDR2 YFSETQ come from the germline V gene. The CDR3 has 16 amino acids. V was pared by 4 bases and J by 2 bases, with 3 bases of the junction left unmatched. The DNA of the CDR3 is TGCGCCAGCAGCGAGACTAGCGGGGGGACCTACAATGAGCAGTTCTTC. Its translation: CASSETSGGTYNEQFF.

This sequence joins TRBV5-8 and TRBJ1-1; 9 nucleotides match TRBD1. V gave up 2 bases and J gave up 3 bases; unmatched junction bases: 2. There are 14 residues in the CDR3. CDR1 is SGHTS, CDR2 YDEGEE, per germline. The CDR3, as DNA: TGTGCCAGCAGCTTCGACAGGGGGGACACTGAAGCTTTCTTT. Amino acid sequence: CASSFDRGDTEAFF.

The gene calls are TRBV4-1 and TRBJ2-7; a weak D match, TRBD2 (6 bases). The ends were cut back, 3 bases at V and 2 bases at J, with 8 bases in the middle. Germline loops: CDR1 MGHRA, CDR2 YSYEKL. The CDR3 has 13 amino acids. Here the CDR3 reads CASSQGGTYEQYF. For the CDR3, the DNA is TGCGCCAGCAGCCAGGGGGGAACCTACGAGCAGTACTTC.

CDR3 sequence (DNA): TGCGCCAGCAGCTTGGCTACGGGAACCTATGGCTACACCTTC. Amino acids: CASSLATGTYGYTF. The rearrangement uses TRBV5-1 and TRBJ1-2; D ambiguous. The germline V gene has CDR1 SGHRS and CDR2 YFSETQ. V was pared by 0 bases and J by 4 bases, with 10 bases between. The CDR3 has 14 amino acids.

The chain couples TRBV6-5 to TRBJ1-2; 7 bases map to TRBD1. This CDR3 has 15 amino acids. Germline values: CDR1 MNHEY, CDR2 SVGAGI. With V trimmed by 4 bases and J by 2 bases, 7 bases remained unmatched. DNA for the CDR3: TGTGCCAGCAGTTCTCCTATACAGGGGAACTATGGCTACACCTTC. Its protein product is CASSSPIQGNYGYTF.

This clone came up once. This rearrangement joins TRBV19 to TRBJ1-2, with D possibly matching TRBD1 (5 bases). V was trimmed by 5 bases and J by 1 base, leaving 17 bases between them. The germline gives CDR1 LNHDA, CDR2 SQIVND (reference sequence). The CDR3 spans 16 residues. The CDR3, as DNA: TGTGCCAGTAGTCCCGCCGGGGGGGGGAATAACTATGGCTACACCTTC. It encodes CASSPAGGGNNYGYTF.

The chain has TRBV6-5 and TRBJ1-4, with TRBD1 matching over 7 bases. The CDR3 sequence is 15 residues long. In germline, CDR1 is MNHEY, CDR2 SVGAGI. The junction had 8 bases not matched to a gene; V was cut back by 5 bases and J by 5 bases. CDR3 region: CASSNTGASNEKLFF. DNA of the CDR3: TGTGCCAGCAGTAATACAGGGGCCTCGAATGAAAAACTGTTTTTT.

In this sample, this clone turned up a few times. This CDR3 is CASRDSASTDTQYF. DNA for the CDR3: TGCGCCAGCAGGGACAGTGCTAGCACAGATACGCAGTATTTT. The chain joins TRBV10-2 to TRBJ2-3; a weak D match, TRBD1 (6 bases). This CDR3 is built from 14 residues. Germline V gene sequence: CDR1 WSHSY, CDR2 SAAADI. V was pared by 6 bases and J by 0 bases, with 10 bases between.